Listed below are T cell receptor beta chains from one sample, sequenced in a study of blood T cell repertoires in COVID-19. Assay: immunoSEQ multiplex PCR; the TCRdb copy retains only in-frame clones and omits some. The sample records fewer than 200,000 clones, roughly 90% being singletons. The sequencing sample was made of peripheral blood. The receptors shown here come from a man aged 18 to 35 with COVID-19, enrolled during active disease. The CDR3 runs from the conserved cysteine through the conserved F or W. A D gene is named only where the DNA matches it firmly. Only some rows state a clone size, as once, few, many or a class for expanded clones.

TRBV2	TRBD2	TRBJ2-3	.	CATTNPSGSDTQYF	TGTGCCACCACGAATCCTAGCGGGAGTGATACGCAGTATTTT
TRBV7-6	TRBD1	TRBJ2-2	.	CASSYRTGNTGELFF	TGTGCCAGCAGCTACCGGACAGGCAACACCGGGGAGCTGTTTTTT
TRBV5-4	.	TRBJ2-3	.	CASSLDPSASTDTQYF	TGTGCCAGCAGCTTGGATCCTAGCGCGAGCACAGATACGCAGTATTTT
TRBV6-5	.	TRBJ2-3	.	CASGAGWGTDTQYF	TGTGCCAGCGGGGCGGGGTGGGGCACAGATACGCAGTATTTT
TRBV6-6	TRBD2	TRBJ2-1	.	CASRTGTRAYNEQFF	TGTGCCAGCAGGACCGGGACTAGGGCCTACAATGAGCAGTTCTTC
TRBV13	.	TRBJ1-2	.	CASSLDPDIYGYTF	TGTGCCAGCAGCTTAGATCCGGACATCTATGGCTACACCTTC
TRBV15	.	TRBJ1-2	few	CATSREGEAYGYTF	TGTGCCACCAGCAGAGAGGGAGAAGCCTATGGCTACACCTTC
TRBV28	TRBD1	TRBJ1-1	.	CASSLNRGDTEAFF	TGTGCCAGCAGTTTGAACAGGGGGGACACTGAAGCTTTCTTT
TRBV7-6	.	TRBJ2-3	once	CASSLNPGGTDTQYF	TGTGCCAGCAGCCTTAACCCCGGGGGCACAGATACGCAGTATTTT
TRBV7-2	TRBD1	TRBJ1-5	.	CASSPAGGRSNQPQHF	TGTGCCAGCAGCCCCGCAGGGGGCCGAAGCAATCAGCCCCAGCATTTT
TRBV27	.	TRBJ1-4	.	CASSPVGNRAEKLLF	TGTGCCAGCAGCCCAGTTGGGAACAGGGCTGAAAAACTGCTTTTT
TRBV3-1/TRBV3-2	TRBD2	TRBJ2-1	.	CASRASGRQYEQFF	TGTGCCAGCAGGGCTAGCGGGAGACAGTATGAGCAGTTCTTC
TRBV24-1	TRBD1	TRBJ2-3	.	CATSDATGDTDTQYF	TGTGCCACCAGTGACGCGACAGGGGACACAGATACGCAGTATTTT
TRBV7-2	TRBD2	TRBJ2-7	.	CASSLTSGPTYEQYF	TGTGCCAGCAGCTTAACTAGCGGGCCCACCTACGAGCAGTACTTC
TRBV5-4	.	TRBJ2-7	.	CASSEEMYYEQYF	TGTGCCAGCAGCGAGGAGATGTACTACGAGCAGTACTTC
TRBV7-2	TRBD2	TRBJ2-7	.	CASSPLAGGTYEQYF	TGTGCCAGCAGCCCTCTAGCGGGAGGGACCTACGAGCAGTACTTC
TRBV28	TRBD2	TRBJ2-7	.	CASSLGGIYEQYF	TGTGCCAGCAGTTTGGGGGGGATCTACGAGCAGTACTTC
TRBV4-2	.	TRBJ1-5	.	CASSQDRLQGTHSNQPQHF	TGTGCCAGCAGCCAAGATCGGCTTCAGGGGACCCATAGCAATCAGCCCCAGCATTTT
TRBV27	.	TRBJ2-2	.	CASSQGNTGELFF	TGTGCCAGCAGCCAGGGGAACACCGGGGAGCTGTTTTTT
TRBV27	TRBD2	TRBJ2-7	once	CASSSYRGAYEQYF	TGTGCCAGCAGTTCCTACCGGGGGGCCTACGAGCAGTACTTC
TRBV15	.	TRBJ2-7	.	CATSRVEGVDEQYF	TGTGCCACCAGCAGAGTGGAGGGTGTGGACGAGCAGTACTTC
TRBV18	TRBD1	TRBJ2-1	.	CASALDRGQQFF	TGTGCCAGCGCCCTCGACAGGGGTCAGCAGTTCTTC
TRBV5-4	TRBD2	TRBJ2-1	once	CASSLGASGSNEQFF	TGTGCCAGCAGCTTGGGGGCTAGCGGGAGCAATGAGCAGTTCTTC
TRBV27	TRBD1	TRBJ2-7	.	CASSLWGQGAKSEQYF	TGTGCCAGCAGTTTATGGGGACAGGGGGCGAAAAGCGAGCAGTACTTC
TRBV2	.	TRBJ2-7	.	CASSEALQVANF	TGTGCCAGCAGTGAAGCGCTTCAGGTTGCAAACTTC
TRBV4-3	.	TRBJ1-2	.	CASSQEYYSGGYTF	TGCGCCAGCAGCCAGGAATACTATTCTGGGGGCTACACCTTC
TRBV6-2/TRBV6-3	TRBD2	TRBJ2-7	.	CASTPSGTYEQYF	TGTGCCAGCACCCCTAGCGGGACCTACGAGCAGTACTTC
TRBV7-6	TRBD1	TRBJ2-7	.	CASARGPTYEQYF	TGTGCCAGCGCCAGGGGGCCCACTTACGAGCAGTACTTC
TRBV6-5	.	TRBJ1-1	.	CASSYSYQVGTEAFF	TGTGCCAGCAGTTACTCGTACCAAGTCGGCACTGAAGCTTTCTTT